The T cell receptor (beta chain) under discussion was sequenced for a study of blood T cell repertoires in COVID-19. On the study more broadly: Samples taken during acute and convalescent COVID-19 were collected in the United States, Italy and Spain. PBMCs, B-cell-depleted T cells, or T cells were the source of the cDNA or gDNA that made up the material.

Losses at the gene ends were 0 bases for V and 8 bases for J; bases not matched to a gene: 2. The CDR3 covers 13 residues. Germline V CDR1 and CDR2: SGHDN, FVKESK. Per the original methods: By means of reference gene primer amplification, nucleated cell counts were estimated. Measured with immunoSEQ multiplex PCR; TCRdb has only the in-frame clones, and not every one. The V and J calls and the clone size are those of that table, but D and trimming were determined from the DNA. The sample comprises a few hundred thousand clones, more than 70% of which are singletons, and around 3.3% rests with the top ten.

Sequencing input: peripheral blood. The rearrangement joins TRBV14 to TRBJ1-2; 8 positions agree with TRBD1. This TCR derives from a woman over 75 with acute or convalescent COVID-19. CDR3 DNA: TGTGCCAGCAGCCAAGACAGGGGGCTCGGCTACACCTTC. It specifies CASSQDRGLGYTF.